This T cell receptor beta chain was recorded in a study of T cell responses to AZD1222 COVID-19 vaccine. The protocol was immunoSEQ multiplex PCR, while the TCRdb copy is restricted to in-frame clones and leaves out a portion. The sample holds under 200,000 clones, 91% seen once. V was clipped by 5 bases and J by 0 bases, with 19 bases between them. The germline V gene has CDR1 GTSNPN and CDR2 SVGIG (reference sequence). The CDR3 totals 16 residues. The input for sequencing was peripheral blood, taken on day 0 of AZD1222 vaccination. The receptor comes from an adult in good health. The chain uses TRBV30 and TRBJ1-2, with D uncertain. CDR3 sequence reads: CAWVPPNSIPNYGYTF. CDR3 nucleotide sequence: TGTGCCTGGGTACCACCTAACAGCATCCCTAACTATGGCTACACCTTC.